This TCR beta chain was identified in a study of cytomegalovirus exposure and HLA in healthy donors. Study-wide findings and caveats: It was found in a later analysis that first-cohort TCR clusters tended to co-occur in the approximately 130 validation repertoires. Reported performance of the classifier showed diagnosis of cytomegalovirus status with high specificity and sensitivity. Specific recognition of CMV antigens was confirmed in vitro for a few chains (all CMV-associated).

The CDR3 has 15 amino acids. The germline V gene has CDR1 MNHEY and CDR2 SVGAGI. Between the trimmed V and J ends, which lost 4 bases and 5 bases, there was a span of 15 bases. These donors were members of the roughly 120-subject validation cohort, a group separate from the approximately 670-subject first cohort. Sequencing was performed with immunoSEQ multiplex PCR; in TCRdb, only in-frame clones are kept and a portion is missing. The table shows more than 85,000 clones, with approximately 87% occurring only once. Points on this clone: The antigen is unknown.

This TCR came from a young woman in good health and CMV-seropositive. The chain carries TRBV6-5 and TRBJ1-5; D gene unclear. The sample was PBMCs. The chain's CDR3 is CASSLERNGDQPQHF. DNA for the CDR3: TGTGCCAGCAGTTTAGAAAGGAACGGGGATCAGCCCCAGCATTTT.